The 31 T cell receptor beta chains given below trace back to one sample, sequenced in a study of cytomegalovirus exposure and HLA in healthy donors. 60 Vbeta and 13 Jbeta primers were used in PCR. This table comes from immunoSEQ multiplex PCR, and its TCRdb copy is limited to in-frame clones, with some not included. The sample consists of 150,000 or so clones, more than 70% of them appearing once. The sequenced sample consisted of PBMCs. These TCRs come from a woman between 45 and 60 years old in good health and CMV-seropositive.

V gene TRBV9 combines with J gene TRBJ2-1; D perhaps matches TRBD2 (5 bases). CDR1 is SGDLS, CDR2 YYNGEE, per germline. This CDR3 contains 14 residues. Between the trimmed V and J ends, which lost 6 bases and 7 bases, there was a span of 17 bases. CDR3 protein: CASNRASTGNEQFF. The CDR3 bases are TGTGCCAGCAACCGGGCGAGTACGGGGAATGAGCAGTTCTTC.

V usage is TRBV19 and J usage is TRBJ2-3; TRBD1 matches 8 bases. Germline CDR1 is LNHDA and CDR2 is SQIVND (reference sequence). There are 14 residues in the CDR3. The V segment lost 6 bases and the J segment 1 base; nucleotides outside the gene matches: 3. For the CDR3, the DNA is TGTGCCAGTAGCATGGACAGGGGCACAGATACGCAGTATTTT. Protein product: CASSMDRGTDTQYF.

This clone has a single count. The CDR3 DNA reads TGTGCCAGCAGCTACGCGAGGGCTGAAGCTTTCTTT. Protein: CASSYARAEAFF. This chain connects TRBV11-2 to TRBJ1-1; D ambiguous. The CDR3 is made up of 12 amino acids. Germline CDR1 SGHAT, CDR2 FQNNGV. V shed 4 bases and J shed 6 bases, with 9 bases lying between them. Using reference TRBV11-2 and TRBJ1-1 for the parts outside the CDR3, the full variable domain is EAGVAQSPRYKIIEKRQSVAFWCNPISGHATLYWYQQILGQGPKLLIQFQNNGVVDDSQLPKDRFSAERLKGVDSTLKIQPAKLEDSAVYLCASSYARAEAFFGQGTRLTVV.

This clone was seen only a few times. The V gene is TRBV19, the J gene TRBJ1-1, with 10 bases fitting TRBD1. The CDR3 contains 15 residues. Germline V gene data show CDR1 as LNHDA and CDR2 as SQIVND (reference sequence). V shed 3 bases and J 7 bases; nucleotides not matched to a gene: 8. The CDR3 spells CASSIPRTGGGEAFF. The CDR3 DNA follows: TGTGCCAGTAGTATCCCACGGACAGGGGGAGGTGAAGCTTTCTTT.

The V and J genes are TRBV14 and TRBJ2-5, with 9 bases matching TRBD1. The CDR3 runs to 15 residues. V trimming: 3 bases; J trimming: 5 bases; junction bases outside the gene matches: 7. Per the germline V gene, CDR1 is SGHDN and CDR2 is FVKESK. The CDR3 loop is CASSHQQGAGETQYF. The CDR3 DNA reads TGTGCCAGCAGCCACCAACAGGGGGCCGGGGAGACCCAGTACTTC. Using reference TRBV14 and TRBJ2-5 for the parts outside the CDR3, the full variable domain is EAGVTQFPSHSVIEKGQTVTLRCDPISGHDNLYWYRRVMGKEIKFLLHFVKESKQDESGMPNNRFLAERTGGTYSTLKVQPAELEDSGVYFCASSHQQGAGETQYFGPGTRLLVL.

CDR3 sequence (DNA): TGCGCCAGCAGCCCGGGGAGTCAGGGGGTGACTGGAGAGACCCAGTACTTC. Translated: CASSPGSQGVTGETQYF. The rearrangement joins TRBV4-1 to TRBJ2-5; 7 bases agree with TRBD1. The CDR3 has 17 residues. V shed 4 bases, J shed 4 bases, and the junction held 15 bases outside the gene matches. Germline-derived CDR1 and CDR2 are MGHRA and YSYEKL.

This clone was detected a few times. This chain connects TRBV18 to TRBJ2-3; TRBD1 matches 9 bases. The CDR3 totals 16 residues. The junction had 4 bases not matched to a gene; V was cut back by 2 bases and J by 1 base. From germline, CDR1 is KGHSH and CDR2 LQKENI. The CDR3 DNA is TGTGCCAGCTCACCAGTGGGACAGGGAGGCACAGATACGCAGTATTTT. Translation: CASSPVGQGGTDTQYF.

The V gene is TRBV10-3, the J gene TRBJ2-5; D possibly corresponds to TRBD2 (5 bases). CDR3 length: 12 amino acids. Looked up from germline, CDR1 is ENHRY and CDR2 is SYGVKD. The V and J ends lost 4 bases and 4 bases respectively, with 7 bases between them. In nucleotides, the CDR3 is TGTGCCATCAGTGGGAGGAGAGAGACCCAGTACTTC. Translating it yields CAISGRRETQYF.

The J gene is TRBJ2-4, the V gene TRBV5-1; maybe TRBD2 (5 bases). This CDR3 has 14 residues. Trimming left V 0 bases short and J 5 bases short, with 9 bases between. Germline CDR1 SGHRS, CDR2 YFSETQ. CDR3 protein: CASSLALRENIQYF. The CDR3 DNA follows: TGCGCCAGCAGCTTGGCTCTGAGGGAAAACATTCAGTACTTC.

The chain combines TRBV6-5 with TRBJ2-1; D is ambiguous. The V end lost 4 bases, the J end lost 3 bases, and 16 bases lay between the germline ends. The CDR3 sequence is 16 residues long. From germline, CDR1 is MNHEY and CDR2 SVGAGI. CDR3 DNA sequence: TGTGCCAGCAGTTCACCCCAGGTCACTGGCTACAATGAGCAGTTCTTC. It translates to CASSSPQVTGYNEQFF.

The rearrangement joins TRBV27 to TRBJ1-6, with D possibly TRBD1 on 5 matching bases. V shed 2 bases and J shed 4 bases, with 21 bases lying between them. CDR1 and CDR2 from the germline V gene are MNHEY and SMNVEV (reference sequence). This CDR3 has 19 residues. In nucleotides, the CDR3 is TGTGCCAGCAGTTTAGGGGGGTCAGCAGCGACTCGTTATAATTCACCCCTCCACTTT. This gives the protein CASSLGGSAATRYNSPLHF.

DNA of the CDR3: TGTGCCAGCAGTTTTACGGGAAGCGCTGAAGCTTTCTTT. Translated, it gives CASSFTGSAEAFF. The chain joins TRBV27 to TRBJ1-1; no firm D call. The CDR3 contains 13 residues. Germline-derived CDR1 and CDR2 are MNHEY and SMNVEV (reference sequence). The ends were cut back, 3 bases at V and 6 bases at J, with 11 bases in the middle.

The chain combines TRBV5-1 with TRBJ2-7; 7 bases line up with TRBD2. The CDR3 totals 11 residues. Germline CDR1 is SGHRS and CDR2 is YFSETQ. Trimming took 4 bases from V and 6 from J; bases not matched to a gene: 1. Written as DNA, the CDR3 is TGCGCCAGCAGCCCGGGGGGCGAGCAGTACTTC. Amino acid sequence: CASSPGGEQYF.

This clone was seen a handful of times. The gene calls are TRBV19 and TRBJ2-6, with D unresolved. This CDR3 has 14 amino acids. In germline, CDR1 is LNHDA, CDR2 SQIVND (reference sequence). V was cut by 8 bases and J by 0 bases, with 8 bases left in between. DNA of the CDR3: TGTGCCAGTCGACTGAGCTCTGGGGCCAACGTCCTGACTTTC. Its protein is CASRLSSGANVLTF.

This rearrangement joins TRBV2 to TRBJ2-7, with D uncertain. The CDR3 extends over 13 amino acids. Trimming removed 3 bases at V and 1 base at J, with 7 bases between. Germline V gives CDR1 SNHLY, CDR2 FYNNEI. The CDR3 sequence: CASSDDFSYEQYF. The CDR3 DNA reads TGTGCCAGCAGTGATGACTTTTCCTACGAGCAGTACTTC. The full variable domain, rest sourced from reference TRBV2 and TRBJ2-7, is EPEVTQTPSHQVTQMGQEVILRCVPISNHLYFYWYRQILGQKVEFLVSFYNNEISEKSEIFDDQFSVERPDGSNFTLKIRSTKLEDSAMYFCASSDDFSYEQYFGPGTRLTVT.

The genes are TRBV4-3 and TRBJ2-1, with D unclear. CDR1 and CDR2 (germline): LGHNA, YSLEER. Trimming cost V 4 bases and J 0 bases, with 13 bases left between them. CDR3 length: 16 amino acids. The CDR3: CASSPTSPSSYNEQFF. CDR3 nucleotides: TGCGCCAGCAGCCCCACGAGCCCGAGCTCCTACAATGAGCAGTTCTTC.

This clone was seen a single time. This chain uses TRBV10-1 with TRBJ1-2; the D gene is possibly TRBD1 (6 bases). CDR1 WNHNN and CDR2 SYGVQD come from the germline V gene (reference sequence). V lost 6 bases to trimming and J lost 5 bases, with 13 bases between them. The CDR3 contains 13 residues. CDR3 amino acids: CASRDRLEYGYTF. For the CDR3, the DNA is TGCGCCAGCAGAGACAGGCTCGAGTATGGCTACACCTTC.

This clone was seen more than once but under ten times. V gene TRBV2 combines with J gene TRBJ1-4; D ambiguous. Germline lookup yields CDR1 SNHLY and CDR2 FYNNEI. This CDR3 region has 12 residues. V shed 4 bases and J shed 5 bases, with 5 bases lying between them. CDR3: CASSAENEKLFF. The CDR3 DNA is TGTGCCAGCAGTGCGGAGAATGAAAAACTGTTTTTT.

V usage is TRBV2 and J usage is TRBJ2-3; no definite D call. V lost 1 base and J 0 bases, leaving 8 bases between the germline ends. The germline CDR1 and CDR2 sequences are SNHLY and FYNNEI. CDR3 length equals 15 residues. As DNA, the CDR3 is TGTGCCAGCAGTGAAGTAACGCGAAGCACAGATACGCAGTATTTT. This codes for CASSEVTRSTDTQYF. The whole variable domain, filled in from reference TRBV2 and TRBJ2-3, reads EPEVTQTPSHQVTQMGQEVILRCVPISNHLYFYWYRQILGQKVEFLVSFYNNEISEKSEIFDDQFSVERPDGSNFTLKIRSTKLEDSAMYFCASSEVTRSTDTQYFGPGTRLTVL.

The V gene is TRBV4-1, the J gene TRBJ2-1; 12 positions match TRBD2. The CDR3 length is 16 residues. With V trimmed by 0 bases and J by 6 bases, 3 bases remained unmatched. Germline CDR1 MGHRA, CDR2 YSYEKL. The CDR3 protein is CASSQELAGGPNEQFF. In DNA, the CDR3 is TGCGCCAGCAGCCAAGAGCTAGCGGGAGGGCCCAATGAGCAGTTCTTC.

The CDR3 nucleotides are TGTGCCTCGAGGGGGGGCGGGAAGACCCAGTACTTC. This gives the protein CASRGGGKTQYF. This chain links TRBV19 with TRBJ2-5, with D possibly being TRBD2 (7 bases). Trimming pared 11 bases from V and 6 bases from J, leaving 16 bases between. The CDR3 has 12 residues. Per germline, CDR1 LNHDA and CDR2 SQIVND (reference sequence).

The V and J genes are TRBV5-1 and TRBJ1-2; D uncertain. V was shortened by 5 bases and J by 6 bases, with 20 bases between the two germline ends. The CDR3 consists of 15 residues. Per germline, CDR1 SGHRS and CDR2 YFSETQ. The CDR3 bases are TGCGCCAGCAGTGGTAAGGCTGAAACCGGGGATGGCTACACCTTC. Protein: CASSGKAETGDGYTF.

This chain connects TRBV19 to TRBJ1-2; no definite D call. Germline V gene lookup returns CDR1 LNHDA and CDR2 SQIVND (reference sequence). The CDR3 totals 14 residues. The ends were cut back, 3 bases at V and 3 bases at J, with 11 bases in the middle. As DNA, the CDR3 is TGTGCCAGTAGTATTTTCGCGGATTACTATGGCTACACCTTC. Protein: CASSIFADYYGYTF.

This chain connects TRBV27 to TRBJ2-5; D is perhaps TRBD2 (6 bases). The DNA end is a closer match to TRBJ2-7, so the J assignment may be wrong. Germline V gene sequence: CDR1 MNHEY, CDR2 SMNVEV (reference sequence). The CDR3 consists of 15 residues. The CDR3 bases are TGTGCCAGCAGTTTAGGTAGCGGAACACCCTACGAGCAGTACTTC. Translating gives CASSLGSGTPYEQYF.

This chain uses TRBV5-1 with TRBJ2-6, with D possibly matching TRBD1 (5 bases). Germline V gives CDR1 SGHRS, CDR2 YFSETQ. V was trimmed by 0 bases and J by 3 bases, leaving 13 bases between them. CDR3 length: 17 amino acids. The CDR3 coding sequence is TGCGCCAGCAGCTTGGATTACCAGGGCGGTGGGGCCAACGTCCTGACTTTC. Protein: CASSLDYQGGGANVLTF.

The chain is built from TRBV6-5 and TRBJ1-1; possibly TRBD1 for D (5 bases). CDR1 and CDR2 (germline): MNHEY, SVGAGI. Trimming cost V 3 bases and J 4 bases, with 9 bases left between them. This CDR3 contains 13 residues. The CDR3, as DNA: TGTGCCAGCAGTTATGCCAGGGCCACTGAAGCTTTCTTT. Translating gives CASSYARATEAFF.

The chain has TRBV7-8 and TRBJ1-2; D not resolved. V was clipped by 5 bases and J by 4 bases, with 17 bases between them. The CDR3 spans 15 residues. Germline V gives CDR1 SGHVS, CDR2 FQNEAQ. The CDR3 protein is CASSKGREGFYGYTF. DNA for the CDR3: TGTGCCAGCAGCAAAGGGAGAGAAGGCTTCTATGGCTACACCTTC. The variable domain in full, with the rest retrieved from reference TRBV7-8 and TRBJ1-2, is GAGVSQSPRYKVAKRGQDVALRCDPISGHVSLFWYQQALGQGPEFLTYFQNEAQLDKSGLPSDRFFAERPEGSVSTLKIQRTQQEDSAVYLCASSKGREGFYGYTFGSGTRLTVV.

A single count supports this clone. The chain couples TRBV7-9 to TRBJ1-2; possibly TRBD1 for D (6 bases). Deletions cut 4 bases from V and 10 bases from J, with 10 bases between. CDR1 is SEHNR and CDR2 is FQNEAQ in the germline V gene (reference sequence). The CDR3 runs 11 residues. CDR3 region: CASSSGVDYTF. The CDR3 DNA reads as TGTGCCAGCAGCTCAGGGGTGGACTACACCTTC.

This clone was detected a few times. This chain links TRBV7-2 with TRBJ2-7; 9 bases map to TRBD1. CDR1 is SGHTA and CDR2 is FQGNSA in the germline V gene. The CDR3 runs to 14 residues. The trim removed 3 bases at V and 5 bases at J, leaving 5 bases unmatched. In nucleotides, the CDR3 is TGTGCCAGCAGCTTGGACAGGGGCCCCCACGAGCAGTACTTC. Residues: CASSLDRGPHEQYF.

The V and J genes are TRBV11-2 and TRBJ1-5; a weak D match, TRBD1 (6 bases). The CDR3 consists of 15 residues. The germline V and J ends were trimmed by 1 base and 4 bases, with 11 bases remaining between them. The germline gives CDR1 SGHAT, CDR2 FQNNGV. The CDR3 is CASSLATGTNQPQHF. As DNA, the CDR3 is TGTGCCAGCAGCTTAGCCACAGGGACGAATCAGCCCCAGCATTTT.

V is TRBV9 and J is TRBJ1-4; no clear D. Between the trimmed V and J ends, which lost 0 bases and 7 bases, there was a span of 16 bases. The CDR3 has 16 amino acids. Germline V gives CDR1 SGDLS, CDR2 YYNGEE. The CDR3 nucleotides read TGTGCCAGCAGCGTAGCTGGTGGCGTGGGGAGTGAAAAACTGTTTTTT. It translates to CASSVAGGVGSEKLFF.